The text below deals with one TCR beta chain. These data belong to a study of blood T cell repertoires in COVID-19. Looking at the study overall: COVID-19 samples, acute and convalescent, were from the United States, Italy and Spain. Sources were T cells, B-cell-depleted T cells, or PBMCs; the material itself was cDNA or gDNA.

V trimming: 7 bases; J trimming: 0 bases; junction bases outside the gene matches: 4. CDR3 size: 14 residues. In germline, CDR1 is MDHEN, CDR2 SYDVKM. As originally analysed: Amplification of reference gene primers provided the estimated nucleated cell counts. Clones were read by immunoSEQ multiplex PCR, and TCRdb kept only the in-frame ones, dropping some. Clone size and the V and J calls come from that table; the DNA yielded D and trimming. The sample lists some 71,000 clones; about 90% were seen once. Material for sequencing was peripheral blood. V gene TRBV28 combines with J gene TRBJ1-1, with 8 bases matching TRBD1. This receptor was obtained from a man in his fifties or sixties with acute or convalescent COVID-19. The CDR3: CASTPGGLNTEAFF. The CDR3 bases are TGTGCCAGCACCCCAGGGGGCTTGAACACTGAAGCTTTCTTT.